The 3 T cell receptor beta chains presented below share a single source sample, sequenced in a study of T-cell reconstitution after alpha-beta-depleted transplantation in children. A TCRbeta library incorporating unique molecular identifiers was prepared. One entry per CDR3 protein, called by TCRdb with MiXCR from the PCR reads. The sample comprises about 500,000 distinct CDR3 sequences, approximately 29% of which are singletons, and 2.4% rests with the top ten. Here the sequenced sample was PBMCs from the stem cell graft donor, taken from the stem cell graft. These receptors came from a human donor who donated a stem cell graft to a child with aplastic anemia.

This clonotype was observed a few times. The gene calls are TRBV5-4 and TRBJ2-1; D call uncertain. Germline loops: CDR1 SGHNT, CDR2 YYREEE (reference sequence). The CDR3 is 13 amino acids. V dropped 3 bases and J dropped 8 bases, with 12 bases sitting between them. The CDR3 sequence: CASSSTMGYEQFF. The DNA for the CDR3 is TGTGCCAGCAGCTCCACGATGGGATATGAGCAGTTCTTC.

This chain uses TRBV12-3 or TRBV12-4 with TRBJ1-1, with D perhaps TRBD1 (5 bases). This CDR3 region has 14 residues. Trimming pared 1 base from V and 5 bases from J, leaving 11 bases between. The CDR3 spells CASSLVEEGTEAFF. The CDR3 coding sequence is TGTGCCAGCAGTTTAGTTGAGGAGGGGACTGAAGCTTTCTTT.

The V call is TRBV9, the J call TRBJ2-1; possibly TRBD1 for D (7 bases). The germline gives CDR1 SGDLS, CDR2 YYNGEE. V lost 1 base and J 4 bases, leaving 12 bases between the germline ends. The CDR3 contains 15 residues. CDR3 DNA sequence: TGTGCCAGCAGCGTATTGCAGGGGGGTTACAATGAGCAGTTCTTC. Translated: CASSVLQGGYNEQFF. Looking up the rest from reference TRBV9 and TRBJ2-1 gives the full variable domain: DSGVTQTPKHLITATGQRVTLRCSPRSGDLSVYWYQQSLDQGLQFLIQYYNGEERAKGNILERFSAQQFPDLHSELNLSSLELGDSALYFCASSVLQGGYNEQFFGPGTRLTVL.